This entry features one T cell receptor (beta chain) sequence. The sample carries other DNA sequences with the same CDR3. The sample is drawn from a study of shared clonotypes between healthy human individuals. Study-level background: Donors had three CD4 naive, three CD4 memory, two CD8 naive and one CD8 memory plate apiece.

The donors, healthy adults who were HIV-negative, had experienced no recent acute infections or vaccinations. For each subset, genomic DNA was distributed in equal portions over several immunoSEQ plates. Original processing notes: Junction-only sequences without quality scores came from ImmunoSEQ, so filtering differed. Sequenced by immunoSEQ multiplex PCR; TCRdb stores in-frame clones only, minus some. V and J calls and clone size come straight from that table; D and trimming were deduced from the DNA. The table includes about 670,000 clones, about 78% detected once. J was trimmed by 3 bases and V by 5 bases; bases with no gene match: 7. This CDR3 is 14 amino acids long. Germline-derived CDR1 and CDR2 are SGHVS and FQNEAQ.

The sequence came from a woman under 40 in good health. The genes are TRBV7-8 and TRBJ2-7; 7 bases fit TRBD1. Sequenced material: memory CD4+ T cells sorted from blood. The subset was: CD45RA-negative fraction. CDR3: CASSLQRDSYEQYF. The DNA for the CDR3 is TGTGCCAGCAGCCTACAAAGGGACAGCTACGAGCAGTACTTC.